A single sample is the source of the 10 T cell receptor beta chains below, sequenced in a study of control samples from healthy donors and cancer patients. Sequencing was performed with immunoSEQ multiplex PCR; in TCRdb, only in-frame clones are kept and a portion is missing. The sample contains about 24,000 clones, roughly 80% of which appear only once. Sequencing was done on a sample of PBMCs. Every receptor here comes from a man aged 55 to 70 with head and neck cancer.

The chain links TRBV29-1 to TRBJ2-1, with D uncertain. V was pared by 3 bases and J by 8 bases, with 5 bases between. Per the germline V gene, CDR1 is SQVTM and CDR2 is ANQGSEA. The CDR3 runs to 10 residues. The CDR3 spells CSVEQDEQFF. The CDR3 DNA reads as TGCAGCGTTGAGCAGGATGAGCAGTTCTTC.

This sequence joins TRBV19 and TRBJ2-3; possible D gene TRBD2, 5 bases. The CDR3 sequence is 16 residues long. V dropped 6 bases and J dropped 3 bases, with 19 bases sitting between them. The germline V gene encodes CDR1 LNHDA and CDR2 SQIVND (reference sequence). The CDR3 region is CASSRTSGGGTDTQYF. The CDR3 DNA is TGTGCCAGTAGCCGGACGAGCGGTGGTGGAACAGATACGCAGTATTTT. Full variable domain (outside the CDR3, taken from reference TRBV19 and TRBJ2-3): DGGITQSPKYLFRKEGQNVTLSCEQNLNHDAMYWYRQDPGQGLRLIYYSQIVNDFQKGDIAEGYSVSREKKESFPLTVTSAQKNPTAFYLCASSRTSGGGTDTQYFGPGTRLTVL.

The chain is built from TRBV9 and TRBJ1-3; 8 nucleotides match TRBD1. The CDR3 is 16 residues long. The V gene's germline CDR1 is SGDLS and CDR2 YYNGEE. With 1 base clipped from V and 2 bases from J, the junction kept 5 bases outside the gene matches. The CDR3 sequence is CASSVKGQGTGNTIYF. In DNA form, the CDR3 reads TGTGCCAGCAGCGTAAAAGGACAGGGAACTGGAAACACCATATATTTT.

This clone was counted a single time. The rearrangement links TRBV7-2 to TRBJ1-2, with TRBD1 as a possible D gene (5 bases). Per the germline V gene, CDR1 is SGHTA and CDR2 is FQGNSA. The CDR3 sequence is 12 residues long. The CDR3 is CQQWGLRYGYTF. The CDR3 DNA sequence: TGTCAGCAGTGGGGGTTACGGTATGGCTACACCTTC.

The gene calls are TRBV6-5 and TRBJ1-1, with D possibly being TRBD1 (5 bases). Trimming pared 4 bases from V and 8 bases from J, leaving 11 bases between. Germline CDR1 is MNHEY and CDR2 is SVGAGI. The CDR3 is 12 residues long. The CDR3 sequence: CASSFARGEAFF. CDR3 coding DNA: TGTGCCAGCAGTTTCGCTCGGGGGGAAGCTTTCTTT.

The chain carries TRBV2 and TRBJ2-5; 8 nucleotides line up with TRBD1. Germline lookup yields CDR1 SNHLY and CDR2 FYNNEI. With V trimmed by 4 bases and J by 5 bases, 6 bases remained unmatched. CDR3 size: 14 residues. The CDR3 coding sequence is TGTGCCAGCAGTGCGGACAGGGCGTGGGAGACCCAGTACTTC. This sequence encodes CASSADRAWETQYF.

J is TRBJ2-1 and V is TRBV10-3; D is possibly TRBD2 (6 bases). The germline V gene encodes CDR1 ENHRY and CDR2 SYGVKD. The CDR3 spans 13 residues. The germline V and J ends were trimmed by 3 bases and 9 bases, with 12 bases remaining between them. CDR3 amino acids: CAISEKLGGEQFF. The CDR3 DNA reads TGTGCCATCAGTGAAAAATTGGGGGGTGAGCAGTTCTTC.

J is TRBJ2-5 and V is TRBV6-6, with D perhaps matching TRBD1 (5 bases). Between the trimmed V and J ends, which lost 2 bases and 2 bases, there was a span of 6 bases. Germline assignment: CDR1 MNHNY and CDR2 SVGAGI (reference sequence). The CDR3 is 13 residues long. CDR3 region: CASSYNRQETQYF. The CDR3 nucleotides read TGTGCCAGCAGTTACAACAGGCAAGAGACCCAGTACTTC.

V gene TRBV4-1 combines with J gene TRBJ2-7; tentatively, D is TRBD2 (6 bases). Per the germline V gene, CDR1 is MGHRA and CDR2 is YSYEKL. The CDR3 is 15 amino acids. V was trimmed by 5 bases and J by 0 bases, leaving 14 bases between them. The CDR3 sequence is CASSSPGLLSYEQYF. The CDR3 DNA sequence: TGCGCCAGCAGCTCACCGGGACTCCTCTCCTACGAGCAGTACTTC.

The rearrangement joins TRBV2 to TRBJ1-5; 9 bases align to TRBD1. Germline-derived CDR1 and CDR2 are SNHLY and FYNNEI. V gave up 4 bases and J gave up 2 bases; unmatched junction bases: 3. The CDR3 covers 15 residues. CDR3 amino acids: CASSADRGGNQPQHF. As DNA, the CDR3 is TGTGCCAGCAGTGCGGACAGGGGAGGCAATCAGCCCCAGCATTTT.